This T cell receptor beta chain was captured by sequencing in a study of Ad26.COV2.S vaccination and SARS-CoV-2 variants. Study details: Ad26.COV2.S shots went into the muscle once or twice, 56 days apart. Whole-study results and caveats: It was found that vaccine and placebo recipients had similar non-spike TCR breadth.

CDR1 is MNHEY and CDR2 is SMNVEV in the germline V gene (reference sequence). This CDR3 region has 16 residues. V was pared by 5 bases and J by 0 bases, with 17 bases between. Sequenced by immunoSEQ multiplex PCR; TCRdb stores in-frame clones only, minus some. The sample contains some 390,000 clones, 70% to 90% of which appear only once. Treatment of the sample: around 19 received Ad26.COV2.S at low or high dose, single or two shots; about 5 received placebo; per-sample allocation not given. Sampling was performed 63 days after the first vaccine or placebo injection. This Boston cohort included adults aged 18-55 years. Immunization relied on an Ad26 vector, which expressed Wuhan-strain SARS-CoV-2 spike. Note on this clone: Its antigen is still unknown.

The specimen was peripheral blood, collected in a trial of Ad26.COV2.S vaccine versus placebo. The clonotype comes from a person between 18 and 59 years old who received the Ad26.COV2.S COVID-19 vaccine or a placebo. This chain links TRBV27 with TRBJ2-7, with D perhaps TRBD2 (5 bases). The CDR3, as DNA: TGTGCCAGCAGTCCCACGGGGTCGCCGAGCTCCTACGAGCAGTACTTC. It yields the protein CASSPTGSPSSYEQYF.